This T cell receptor beta chain was sequenced for a study of OX40 agonist ivuxolimab in advanced cancers. Across the study: Patients were given ivuxolimab, an antibody that agonizes OX40 (CD134). While on treatment, patients had intravenous ivuxolimab at 0.01 to 10 mg/kg every 2 weeks. Study-level results: At 0.1 to 3.0 mg/kg and by week 6, clonal expansion occurred in CD4+ and CD8+ blood T cells. A proportion of nonresponders additionally exhibited low normalized T-cell clonal expansion.

Between the trimmed V and J ends, which lost 1 base and 2 bases, there was a span of 5 bases. The CDR3 contains 13 residues. Germline CDR1 LNHDA, CDR2 SQIVND (reference sequence). As for this clone: Its antigen remains unidentified.

TCRdb's copy holds only in-frame clones and misses some; the assay was immunoSEQ multiplex PCR. The table has about 120,000 clones, roughly nine tenths seen once. This TCR came from an adult with an advanced solid tumor such as melanoma, head and neck, liver or kidney cancer. The chain combines TRBV19 with TRBJ1-1; D gene unclear. The source material was CD4+ or CD8+ T cells sorted from blood, sampled in a trial of the OX40 agonist ivuxolimab. Here the CDR3 reads CASSIGGNTEAFF. The CDR3 DNA sequence: TGTGCCAGTAGTATAGGGGGAAACACTGAAGCTTTCTTT.